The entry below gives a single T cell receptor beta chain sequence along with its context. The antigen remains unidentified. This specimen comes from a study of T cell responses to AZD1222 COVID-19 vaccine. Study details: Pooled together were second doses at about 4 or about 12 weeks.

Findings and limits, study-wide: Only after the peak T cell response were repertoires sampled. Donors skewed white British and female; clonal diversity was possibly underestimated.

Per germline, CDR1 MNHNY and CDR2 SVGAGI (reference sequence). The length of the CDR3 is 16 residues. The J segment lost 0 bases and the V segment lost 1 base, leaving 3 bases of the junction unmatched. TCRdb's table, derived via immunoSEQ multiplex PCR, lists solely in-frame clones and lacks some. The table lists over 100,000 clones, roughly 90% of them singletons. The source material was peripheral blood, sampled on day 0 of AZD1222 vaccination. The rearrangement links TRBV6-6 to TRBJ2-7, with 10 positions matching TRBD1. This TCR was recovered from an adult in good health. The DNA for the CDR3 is TGTGCCAGCAGTTACTTAGGGACAGGGGCCTCCTACGAGCAGTACTTC. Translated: CASSYLGTGASYEQYF.